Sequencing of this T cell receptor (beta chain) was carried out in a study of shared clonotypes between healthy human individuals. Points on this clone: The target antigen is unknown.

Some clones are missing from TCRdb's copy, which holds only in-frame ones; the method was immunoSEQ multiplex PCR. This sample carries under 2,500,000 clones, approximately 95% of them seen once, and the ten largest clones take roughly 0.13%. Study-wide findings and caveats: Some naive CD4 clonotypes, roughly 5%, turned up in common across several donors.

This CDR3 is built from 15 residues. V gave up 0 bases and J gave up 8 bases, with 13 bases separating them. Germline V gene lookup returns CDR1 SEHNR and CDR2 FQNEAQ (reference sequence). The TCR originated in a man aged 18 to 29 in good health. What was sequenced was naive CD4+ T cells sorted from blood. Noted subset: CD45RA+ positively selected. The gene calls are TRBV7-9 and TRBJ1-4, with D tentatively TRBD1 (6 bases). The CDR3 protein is CASSLAGGALEKLFF. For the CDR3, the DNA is TGTGCCAGCAGCTTAGCGGGGGGCGCCTTGGAAAAACTGTTTTTT.